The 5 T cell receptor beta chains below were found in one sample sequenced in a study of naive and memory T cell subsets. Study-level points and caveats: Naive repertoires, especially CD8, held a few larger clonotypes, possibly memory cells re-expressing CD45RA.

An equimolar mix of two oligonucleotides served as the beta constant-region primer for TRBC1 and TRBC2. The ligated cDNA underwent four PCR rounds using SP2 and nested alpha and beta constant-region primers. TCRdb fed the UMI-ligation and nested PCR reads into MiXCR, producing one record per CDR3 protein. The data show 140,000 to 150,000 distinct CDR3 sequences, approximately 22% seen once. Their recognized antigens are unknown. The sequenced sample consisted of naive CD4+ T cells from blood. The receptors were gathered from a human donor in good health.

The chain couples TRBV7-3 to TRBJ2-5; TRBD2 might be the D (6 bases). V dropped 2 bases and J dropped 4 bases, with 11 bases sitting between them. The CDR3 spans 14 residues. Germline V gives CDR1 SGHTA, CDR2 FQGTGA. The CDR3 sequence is CASSLSGDGETQYF. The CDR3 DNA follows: TGTGCCAGCAGCTTATCGGGGGATGGAGAGACCCAGTACTTC.

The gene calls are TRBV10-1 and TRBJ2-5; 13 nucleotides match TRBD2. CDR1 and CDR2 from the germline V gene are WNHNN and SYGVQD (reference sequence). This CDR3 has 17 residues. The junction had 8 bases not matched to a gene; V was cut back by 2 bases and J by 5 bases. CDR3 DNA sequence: TGCGCCAGCAGTGAGCCCGGGACTAGCGGGACCTGGGAGACCCAGTACTTC. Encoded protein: CASSEPGTSGTWETQYF.

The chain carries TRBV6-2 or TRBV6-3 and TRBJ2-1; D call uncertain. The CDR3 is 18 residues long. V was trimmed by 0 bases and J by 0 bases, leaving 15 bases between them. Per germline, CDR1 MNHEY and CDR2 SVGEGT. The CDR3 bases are TGTGCCAGCAGTTACTCGATTTCCCGGGCTAACTCCTACAATGAGCAGTTCTTC. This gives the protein CASSYSISRANSYNEQFF.

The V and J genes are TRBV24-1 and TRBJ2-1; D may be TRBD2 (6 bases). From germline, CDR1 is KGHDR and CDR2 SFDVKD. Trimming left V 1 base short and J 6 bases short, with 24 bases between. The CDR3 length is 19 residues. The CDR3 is CATSDFQSGRASAINEQFF. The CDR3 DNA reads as TGTGCCACCAGTGATTTCCAATCCGGGAGAGCTAGCGCCATCAATGAGCAGTTCTTC.

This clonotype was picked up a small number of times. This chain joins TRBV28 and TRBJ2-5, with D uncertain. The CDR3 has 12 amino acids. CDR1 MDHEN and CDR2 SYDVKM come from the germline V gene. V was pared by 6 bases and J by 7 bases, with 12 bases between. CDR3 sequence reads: CASSLLVGTQYF. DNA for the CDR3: TGTGCCAGCAGCCTCTTAGTCGGGACCCAGTACTTC. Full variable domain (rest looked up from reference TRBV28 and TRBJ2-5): DVKVTQSSRYLVKRTGEKVFLECVQDMDHENMFWYRQDPGLGLRLIYFSYDVKMKEKGDIPEGYSVSREKKERFSLILESASTNQTSMYLCASSLLVGTQYFGPGTRLLVL.